These T cell receptor beta chains were read from a single sample in a study of radiation and T cells in renal cell carcinoma. Sequencing was performed with immunoSEQ multiplex PCR; in TCRdb, only in-frame clones are kept and a portion is missing. Counted here are under 55,000 clones, roughly four fifths occurring once; the ten biggest clones make up roughly 30%. Sample: blood, taken from a patient whose treatment included radiotherapy and nephrectomy. The receptors shown here come from a woman between 65 and 79 years old with renal cell carcinoma. The CDR3 runs from the conserved cysteine through the conserved F or W. A D gene is named only where the DNA matches it firmly. The listing skips clone size in some rows; elsewhere it reads once, few, many or a size class.

CASSDGLTHGYTF TGTGCCAGCAGCGACGGCCTCACACATGGCTACACCTTC TRBV7-9 - - TRBJ1-2
CAISAGTSVNTGELFF TGTGCCATCAGCGCCGGGACTAGCGTCAACACCGGGGAGCTGTTTTTT TRBV10-3 - TRBD2 TRBJ2-2
CASSRDTTNEKLFF TGTGCCAGCAGTCGGGACACCACTAATGAAAAACTGTTTTTT TRBV6-5 - - TRBJ1-4
CASSRGQGIGQPQHF TGTGCCAGCAGCAGGGGACAGGGGATAGGTCAGCCCCAGCATTTT TRBV6-1 - TRBD1 TRBJ1-5
CACTFSGLPYNEQFF TGTGCCTGTACATTCTCGGGACTACCCTACAATGAGCAGTTCTTC TRBV5-5 - TRBD2 TRBJ2-1
CAISEVSPPDYTF TGTGCCATCAGTGAAGTATCGCCCCCTGACTACACCTTC TRBV10-3 few - TRBJ1-2
CASSVAKDSGRGADTQYF TGTGCCAGCAGCGTAGCCAAAGATAGCGGAAGGGGGGCAGATACGCAGTATTTT TRBV9 - - TRBJ2-3
CASRYPGRNQPQHF TGTGCAAGTCGCTATCCGGGGAGGAATCAGCCCCAGCATTTT TRBV12-2 - - TRBJ1-5
CASSYRDTRNTEAFF TGTGCCAGCAGTTATCGGGACACAAGGAACACTGAAGCTTTCTTT TRBV27 - - TRBJ1-1
CASSIYKREGLRLNEQYF TGTGCCAGTAGTATATATAAACGAGAGGGGCTAAGGTTAAACGAGCAGTACTTC TRBV19 - - TRBJ2-7
CASSYSRQGMNEQYF TGTGCCAGCAGTTACTCGAGACAGGGAATGAACGAGCAGTACTTC TRBV6-5 - TRBD1 TRBJ2-7
CASSQEWTSEKKTQYF TGCGCCAGCAGCCAAGAATGGACTAGCGAAAAGAAGACCCAGTACTTC TRBV4-1 - TRBD2 TRBJ2-5
CASSPLAGMRETQYF TGTGCCAGCAGCCCCCTAGCGGGAATGAGAGAGACCCAGTACTTC TRBV9 - TRBD2 TRBJ2-5
CASSPGGGAADTQYF TGTGCCAGCAGCCCAGGGGGGGGCGCAGCGGATACGCAGTATTTT TRBV7-9 - - TRBJ2-3
CASSFGQNYGYTF TGTGCCAGCAGCTTTGGCCAGAACTATGGCTACACCTTC TRBV5-8 - - TRBJ1-2
CASSVAARGPETQYF TGTGCCAGCAGCGTAGCGGCTCGCGGCCCAGAGACCCAGTACTTC TRBV9 - - TRBJ2-5
CASSPDTGGVGYTF TGCGCCAGCAGCCCCGATACAGGCGGGGTCGGGTACACCTTC TRBV5-1 - - TRBJ1-2
CASSRTDKEQFF TGTGCCAGCAGCCGGACGGACAAAGAGCAGTTCTTC TRBV7-2 - - TRBJ2-1
CASTIPTGTGNTEAFF TGTGCCAGTACCATACCCACCGGGACGGGGAACACTGAAGCTTTCTTT TRBV19 once - TRBJ1-1
CSVSPRGSQETQYF TGCAGCGTAAGCCCCAGGGGGTCACAAGAGACCCAGTACTTC TRBV29-1 - TRBD1 TRBJ2-5
CASSLEETQYF TGCGCCAGCAGCTTGGAAGAGACCCAGTACTTC TRBV5-1 - - TRBJ2-5